A single T cell receptor beta chain is shown here with its context. This clonotype was observed many times. This clone's antigen is unknown. The record has no base qualities; no much larger clone is one base away. Receptor libraries were prepared by PCR. TCRdb lists the instrument as Illumina HiSeq 2500. TCR libraries were prepared with molecular barcoding, using unique molecular identifiers to normalize TCRbeta repertoire quantification. Using fastp at Q25 and MiXCR, TCRdb reprocessed the public reads and kept productive beta chains. Entries are consolidated by CDR3 protein sequence, retaining the most common genes and DNA. Within this sample are roughly 90,000 distinct CDR3 sequences, with 10% to 15% of them counted one time only. The ten most abundant clones make up about 15% of the sample. This specimen belongs to a study of T-cell reconstitution after alpha-beta-depleted transplantation in children (dated by TCRdb to about 2016). Notes on the research overall: The study quantitatively tracked T-cell immune reconstitution after TCRalphabeta/CD19-depleted allogeneic hematopoietic cell transplantation in children using TCR repertoire profiling.

For CDR1 and CDR2, the germline V gene (reference sequence) lists SGHKS and YYEKEE. V lost 0 bases and J lost 2 bases; the stretch between them is 12 bases long. The CDR3, from cysteine to phenylalanine, totals 15 residues. The only DNA kept is the CDR3, 45 bases in frame from the first base. The sequence came from a human donor who donated a stem cell graft to a child with inherited bone marrow failure. The material sequenced was PBMCs from the stem cell graft donor, taken from the stem cell graft. Recombination connected TRBV5-5 to TRBJ2-7, and TRBD1 may be the D gene, going by 6 matching bases. The CDR3: CASSLGTAFTYEQYF. The sequenced DNA: TGTGCCAGCAGCTTGGGGACAGCGTTTACCTACGAGCAGTACTTC.